This T cell receptor (beta chain) came from a study of blood T cell repertoires in COVID-19. The protocol was immunoSEQ multiplex PCR, while the TCRdb copy is restricted to in-frame clones and leaves out a portion. The sample shows around 130,000 clones, around 88% of them seen only once. This clone came up once. The CDR3 covers 15 residues. Germline CDR1 is MNHEY and CDR2 is SMNVEV (reference sequence). Trimming at V came to 0 bases and at J to 4 bases, leaving 5 bases not matched to a gene. The chain links TRBV27 to TRBJ2-5; 7 bases agree with TRBD2. The source is a woman between 45 and 60 years old who had recovered from COVID-19. Sequenced: peripheral blood. CDR3 sequence: CASSLSPGGGETQYF. The CDR3 DNA reads TGTGCCAGCAGTTTATCCCCGGGAGGAGGAGAGACCCAGTACTTC.